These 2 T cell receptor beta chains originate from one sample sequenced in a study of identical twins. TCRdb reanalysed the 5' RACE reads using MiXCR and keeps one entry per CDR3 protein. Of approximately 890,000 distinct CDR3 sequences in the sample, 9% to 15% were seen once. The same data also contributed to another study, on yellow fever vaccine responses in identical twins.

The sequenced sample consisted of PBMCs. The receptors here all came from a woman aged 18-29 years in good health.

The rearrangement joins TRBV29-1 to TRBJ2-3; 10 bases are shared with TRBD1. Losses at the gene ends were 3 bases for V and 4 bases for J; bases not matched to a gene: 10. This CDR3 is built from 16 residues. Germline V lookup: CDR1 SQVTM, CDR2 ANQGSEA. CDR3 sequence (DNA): TGCAGCGTTGATCTTCGGGACAGGGGATTACCAGATACGCAGTATTTT. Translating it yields CSVDLRDRGLPDTQYF.

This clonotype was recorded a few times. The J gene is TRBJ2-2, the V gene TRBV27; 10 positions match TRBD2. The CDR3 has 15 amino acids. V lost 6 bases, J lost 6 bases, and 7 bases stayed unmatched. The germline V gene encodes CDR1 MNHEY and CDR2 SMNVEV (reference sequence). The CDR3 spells CASRPSGSGAGELFF. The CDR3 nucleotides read TGTGCCAGCAGACCTAGCGGGAGTGGGGCCGGGGAGCTGTTTTTT.